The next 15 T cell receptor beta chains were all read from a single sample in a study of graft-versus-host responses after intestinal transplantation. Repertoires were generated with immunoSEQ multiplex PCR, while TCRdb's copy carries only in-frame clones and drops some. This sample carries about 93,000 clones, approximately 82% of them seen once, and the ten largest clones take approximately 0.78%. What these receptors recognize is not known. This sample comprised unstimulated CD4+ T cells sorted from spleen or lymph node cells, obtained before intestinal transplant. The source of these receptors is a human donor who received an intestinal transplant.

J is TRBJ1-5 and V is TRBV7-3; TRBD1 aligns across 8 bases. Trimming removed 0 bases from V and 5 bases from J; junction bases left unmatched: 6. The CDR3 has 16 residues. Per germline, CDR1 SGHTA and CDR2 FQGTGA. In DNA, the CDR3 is TGTGCCAGCAGCTTAACCGTCCCAGGGGGCGATCAGCCCCAGCATTTT. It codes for CASSLTVPGGDQPQHF. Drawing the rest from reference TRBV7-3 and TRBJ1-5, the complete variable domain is GAGVSQTPSNKVTEKGKYVELRCDPISGHTALYWYRQSLGQGPEFLIYFQGTGAADDSGLPNDRFFAVRPEGSVSTLKIQRTERGDSAVYLCASSLTVPGGDQPQHFGDGTRLSIL.

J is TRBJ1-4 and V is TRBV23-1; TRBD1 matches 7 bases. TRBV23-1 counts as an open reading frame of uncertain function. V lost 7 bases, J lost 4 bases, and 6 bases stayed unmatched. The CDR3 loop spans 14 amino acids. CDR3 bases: TGCGCCAGCAACGACAGGGAAATTAATGAAAAACTGTTTTTT. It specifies CASNDREINEKLFF.

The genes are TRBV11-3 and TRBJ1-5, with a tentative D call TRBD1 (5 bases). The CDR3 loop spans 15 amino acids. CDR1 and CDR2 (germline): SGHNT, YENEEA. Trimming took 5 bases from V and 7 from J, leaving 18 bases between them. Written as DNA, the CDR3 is TGTGCCAGCAGCCCGAGAGGAGGGTCAGGGCAGCCCCAGCATTTT. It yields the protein CASSPRGGSGQPQHF.

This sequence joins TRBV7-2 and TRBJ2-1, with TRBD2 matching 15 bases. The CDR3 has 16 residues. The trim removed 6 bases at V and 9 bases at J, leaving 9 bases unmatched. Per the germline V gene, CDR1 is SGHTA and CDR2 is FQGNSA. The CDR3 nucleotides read TGTGCCAGCAGGGTAGGGACTAGCGGGAGGCGTAGTGAGCAGTTCTTC. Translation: CASRVGTSGRRSEQFF.

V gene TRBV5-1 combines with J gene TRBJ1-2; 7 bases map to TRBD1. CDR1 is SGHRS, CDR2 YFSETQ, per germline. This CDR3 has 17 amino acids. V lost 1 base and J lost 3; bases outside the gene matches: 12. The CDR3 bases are TGCGCCAGCAGCTTGTTCGCAGGGGGTGCCATTGACTATGGCTACACCTTC. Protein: CASSLFAGGAIDYGYTF.

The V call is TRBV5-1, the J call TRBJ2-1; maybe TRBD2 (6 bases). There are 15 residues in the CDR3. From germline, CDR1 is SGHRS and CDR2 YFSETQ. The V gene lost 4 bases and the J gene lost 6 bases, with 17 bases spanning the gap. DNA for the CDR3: TGCGCCAGCAGCCCCGGGACTTCTTCGGGCAATGAGCAGTTCTTC. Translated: CASSPGTSSGNEQFF. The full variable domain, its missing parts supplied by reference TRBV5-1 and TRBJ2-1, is KAGVTQTPRYLIKTRGQQVTLSCSPISGHRSVSWYQQTPGQGLQFLFEYFSETQRNKGNFPGRFSGRQFSNSRSEMNVSTLELGDSALYLCASSPGTSSGNEQFFGPGTRLTVL.

The CDR3 here is CASTLPGYEQYF. The CDR3 DNA is TGTGCCAGCACCCTACCGGGTTACGAGCAGTACTTC. The chain recombines TRBV28 with TRBJ2-7; D is uncertain. V was pared by 7 bases and J by 4 bases, with 11 bases between. Per germline, CDR1 MDHEN and CDR2 SYDVKM. The CDR3 loop spans 12 amino acids.

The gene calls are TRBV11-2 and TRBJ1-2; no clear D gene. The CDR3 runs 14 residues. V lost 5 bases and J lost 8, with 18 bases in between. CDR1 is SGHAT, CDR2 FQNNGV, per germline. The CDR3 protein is CASSQLRESHGYTF. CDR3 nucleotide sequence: TGTGCCAGCAGCCAACTCCGGGAGTCGCACGGCTACACCTTC.

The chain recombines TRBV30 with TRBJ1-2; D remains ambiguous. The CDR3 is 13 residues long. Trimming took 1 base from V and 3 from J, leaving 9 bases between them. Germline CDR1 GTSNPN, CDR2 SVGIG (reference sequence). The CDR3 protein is CAWSESGDYGYTF. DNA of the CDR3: TGTGCCTGGAGTGAATCGGGTGACTATGGCTACACCTTC.

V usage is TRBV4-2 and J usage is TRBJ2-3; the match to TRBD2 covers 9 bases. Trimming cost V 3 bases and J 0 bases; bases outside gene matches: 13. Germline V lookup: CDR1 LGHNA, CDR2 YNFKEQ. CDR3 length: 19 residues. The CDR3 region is CASSQVAGGPMSSTDTQYF. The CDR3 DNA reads TGTGCCAGCAGCCAGGTCGCGGGGGGGCCTATGTCTAGCACAGATACGCAGTATTTT.

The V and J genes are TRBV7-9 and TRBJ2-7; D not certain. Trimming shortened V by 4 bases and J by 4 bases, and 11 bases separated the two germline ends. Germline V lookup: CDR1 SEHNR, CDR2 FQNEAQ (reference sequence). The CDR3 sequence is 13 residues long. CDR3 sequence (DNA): TGTGCCAGCAGCTACACAACCCTTTACGAGCAGTACTTC. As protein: CASSYTTLYEQYF.

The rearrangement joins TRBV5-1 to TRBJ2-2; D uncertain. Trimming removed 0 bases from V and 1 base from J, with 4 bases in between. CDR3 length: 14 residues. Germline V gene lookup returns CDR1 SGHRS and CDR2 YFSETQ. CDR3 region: CASSLDLNTGELFF. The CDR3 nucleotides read TGCGCCAGCAGCTTGGACTTGAACACCGGGGAGCTGTTTTTT.

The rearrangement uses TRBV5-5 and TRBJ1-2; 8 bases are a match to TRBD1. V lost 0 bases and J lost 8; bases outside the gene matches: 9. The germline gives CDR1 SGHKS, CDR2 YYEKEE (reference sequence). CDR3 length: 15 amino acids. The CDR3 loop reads CASSLVEGQAWGYTF. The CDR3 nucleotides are TGTGCCAGCAGCTTGGTGGAGGGACAGGCCTGGGGCTACACCTTC.

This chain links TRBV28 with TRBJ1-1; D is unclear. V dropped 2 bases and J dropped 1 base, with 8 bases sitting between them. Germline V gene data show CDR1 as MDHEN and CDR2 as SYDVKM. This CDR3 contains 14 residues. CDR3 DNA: TGTGCCAGCAGTTTAGTAAACGGGAACACTGAAGCTTTCTTT. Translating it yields CASSLVNGNTEAFF.

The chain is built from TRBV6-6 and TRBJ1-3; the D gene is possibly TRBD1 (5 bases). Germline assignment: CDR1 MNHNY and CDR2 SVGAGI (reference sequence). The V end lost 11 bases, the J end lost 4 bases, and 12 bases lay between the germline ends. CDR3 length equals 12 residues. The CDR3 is CAGGSEGNTIYF. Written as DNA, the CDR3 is TGTGCCGGGGGGAGTGAAGGAAACACCATATATTTT.